This TCR beta chain was observed in a study of PD-1 blockade in classical Hodgkin lymphoma. Findings and limits, study-wide: CD4+ TCR diversity climbed significantly by C4D1, unlike CD8+ TCR diversity.

Assay used: immunoSEQ multiplex PCR; TCRdb lists only in-frame clones, some missing. The table includes tens of thousands of clones, 75% to 90% detected once. The time point was: cycle 4 day 1 (C4D1), after about 6 weeks of nivolumab. Every single patient, without exception, relapsed after autologous stem cell transplantation, and brentuximab vedotin exposure varied. Thawed PBMCs underwent magnetic negative selection to yield purified CD4+ T cells. Losses at the gene ends were 4 bases for V and 10 bases for J; bases not matched to a gene: 8. This CDR3 is built from 15 residues. The germline V gene encodes CDR1 SNHLY and CDR2 FYNNEI. As for this clone: Its antigen is still unknown.

The J gene is TRBJ1-6, the V gene TRBV2, with 9 nucleotides matching TRBD1. This material consisted of CD4+ T cells from blood, taken before the fourth cycle of nivolumab. The origin of this receptor is a human donor with classical Hodgkin lymphoma. The DNA for the CDR3 is TGTGCCAGCAGTGGGACAGGGGCTATAGGCTCACCCCTCCACTTT. Amino acid sequence: CASSGTGAIGSPLHF.